A selection of T cell receptor beta chains follows, all from one sample in a study of T cell responses to AZD1222 COVID-19 vaccine. Assay: immunoSEQ multiplex PCR; the TCRdb copy retains only in-frame clones and omits some. The sample records 46,000 or so clones, about 74% being singletons. The specimen comprised peripheral blood, sampled on day 0 of AZD1222 vaccination. The receptors come from an adult in good health. CDR3s include the opening cysteine and the closing phenylalanine or tryptophan. The D gene is left open where the match is weak.

-,TRBV11-1,CASSFALYNEQFF
-,TRBV28,CASFSDKANYGYTF
-,TRBV6-4,CASSDLGVTDTQYF
-,TRBV10-3,CAISLGGASTEAFF
TRBD1,TRBV9,CASSGLTGNYGYTF
TRBD1,TRBV7-8,CASSPTGQGGYGYTF
TRBD1,TRBV6-5,CASRTGQGNEKLFF
-,TRBV24-1,CATSLGRDYGYTF
-,TRBV5-6,CASSFEDTQYF
-,TRBV3-1/TRBV3-2,CASSQDGKVNEQFF
-,TRBV2,CASNGRRDTQYF
-,TRBV29-1,CSVLDGRLNTEAFF
TRBD1,TRBV27,CASSLKGQGGYNEQFF
TRBD1,TRBV11-2,CASGKGQGGEKLFF
-,TRBV6-1,CASSDVGGISNQPQHF
-,TRBV6-1,CASSEGTPREAAFF
-,TRBV7-8,CASSPEGRDLNQPQHF
-,TRBV6-6,CASSYEAPYSNQPQHF
-,TRBV5-4,CAGSWDFQSSYEQYF
-,TRBV3-1/TRBV3-2,CASSQQFGTDYGYTF